This T cell receptor (beta chain) is from a study of blood T cell repertoires in COVID-19. Whole-study context: T cells, B-cell-depleted T cells, or PBMCs supplied cDNA or gDNA.

CDR1 is MNHEY, CDR2 SMNVEV, per germline (reference sequence). V was clipped by 0 bases and J by 3 bases, with 6 bases between them. This CDR3 has 15 amino acids. TCRdb's copy holds only in-frame clones and misses some; the assay was immunoSEQ multiplex PCR. This table has about 400,000 clones, around 84% appearing once. The chain combines TRBV27 with TRBJ2-6; D is uncertain. The specimen sequenced was peripheral blood. The TCR comes from a human donor in a cohort sampled during active COVID-19. The CDR3 loop is CASSLSSVGANVLTF. The CDR3, as DNA: TGTGCCAGCAGTTTATCATCGGTTGGGGCCAACGTCCTGACTTTC.